This TCR beta chain comes out of a study of CD8+CD57+ T cells in acquired aplastic anemia. Notes on the study in general: Comparison of patients with controls identified around 31 shared CD8+ CDR3 sequences.

With respect to this clonotype: Its antigen is currently unknown.

Template material for TCR beta VDJ and CDR3 profiling consisted of genomic DNA. TCRdb re-derived calls from the reads in MiXCR, one entry per CDR3 protein. The table has about 170,000 distinct CDR3 sequences, 60% to 70% seen once. Germline V CDR1 and CDR2: LNHDA, SQIVND (reference sequence). The length of the CDR3 is 13 residues. V lost 9 bases and J lost 9; bases outside the gene matches: 4. Sample: sorted CD4+, CD8+, or CD8+CD57+ T cells (not recorded which) from PBMCs. The gene calls are TRBV19 and TRBJ1-6, with 11 nucleotides matching TRBD1. The sequence came from a human donor in good health. The CDR3 here is CASTGTGGSPLHF. In DNA form, the CDR3 reads TGTGCCAGCACCGGGACAGGGGGTTCACCCCTCCACTTT. The full variable domain, its missing parts supplied by reference TRBV19 and TRBJ1-6, is DGGITQSPKYLFRKEGQNVTLSCEQNLNHDAMYWYRQDPGQGLRLIYYSQIVNDFQKGDIAEGYSVSREKKESFPLTVTSAQKNPTAFYLCASTGTGGSPLHFGNGTRLTVT.